This T cell receptor (beta chain) was obtained from a study of blood T cell repertoires in COVID-19 (dated by TCRdb to 2019 to 2021). A note on the overall study: Samples covering the acute and convalescent phases of COVID-19 were provided by collaborators in the United States, Italy and Spain. Deeply sampled blood TCRbeta repertoires from subjects exposed to, actively infected with, or recovered from COVID-19 were included in the dataset. The repertoires were released in a freely available public database intended as a resource for research on the immune response to SARS-CoV-2. HLA class I and class II types, where available, came from metadata supplied by the sample provider rather than from assay-based typing. The sample metadata nearly always contained a de-identified subject ID, COVID-19 status, age in years and sex. The samples were drawn from the first 160 participants of the ongoing ImmuneRACE study and from 1,254 subjects provided by 6 global collaborators. The prospective study material was composed of cDNA or gDNA derived from T cells, B-cell-depleted T cells, or PBMCs.

Enrolling through a virtual design, the prospective study's participants ranged in age from roughly 18 to 95 years and lived across about two dozen United States geographic areas. In the prospective study, cohorts were assigned on the basis of participant-reported clinical history obtained from a screening survey and a study questionnaire. Recovered participants in ImmuneRACE Cohort 3 were defined as having two consecutive negative NP/OP PCR tests, clearance from a healthcare professional, or resolution of symptoms. Mobile phlebotomists in the prospective study collected whole blood, serum and a nasopharyngeal or oropharyngeal swab from every participant. Prospective study participants could optionally give additional blood draws and questionnaires over a roughly two-month period. Prospective study blood samples were shipped either frozen or at room temperature before DNA extraction. The immunoSEQ Assay, a bias-controlled multiplex PCR, was used to amplify TCRbeta CDR3 regions from genomic DNA. As for how the authors treated the data: The number of nucleated cells in each sample was estimated by amplification of reference gene primers within the assay. Sequence reads were collapsed and filtered to measure the absolute abundance of every unique TCRbeta CDR3 rearrangement. For each sample, productive Simpson clonality was calculated as the square root of Simpson's diversity index over productive rearrangements. Drawn from immuneACCESS, this table holds only the in-frame rearrangements with V and J called that TCRdb kept. Clones are partly lost; checked studies trace under half to an unresolved V gene and leave the rest unexplained. V, J and clone size derive from that table, while D and trimming were established from the DNA sequence. For this sample the table gives a few hundred thousand clones, of which 70% to 90% were detected only once. Clones ranked in the top ten supply approximately 8% of the sample.

Study-wide conclusions, independent of this receptor: How much clinical and demographic metadata was included differed by source and by participant, and the metadata was provided uncurated.

Note on this clone: Its cognate antigen has yet to be identified. Per-base qualities were not stored, and no clone one base away is much larger.

The receptor was isolated from an older woman who had recovered from COVID-19. The sequenced material came from PBMCs or T cells enriched from blood (not recorded which).

The sequenced DNA is TGTGCCAGTAAGCTTAGAGGTGCTAGCGGGGGCACAGATACGCAGTATTTT. Translated, it reads CASKLRGASGGTDTQYF. The chain was built from TRBV11-2 and TRBJ2-3; the junction holds 9 bases that match TRBD2. Trimming accounts for 9 bases at V and 1 base at J, while the number of junction bases matched to no gene is 14. The germline V gene gives CDR1 as SGHAT and CDR2 as FQNNGV. The CDR3 has 17 amino acids, counting the end cysteine and phenylalanine. The read is trimmed to its CDR3 DNA, 51 bases read in frame from base 1.